This T cell receptor beta chain was recovered during a study of blood T cells in healthy people across ages. General study points: Whereas aged donors had fewer naive CD4+ cells, long-lived donors had more of them and higher diversity.

Healthy Caucasian individuals from Russia aged roughly 6 to 100 served as donors. CDR1 is SEHNR and CDR2 is FQNEAQ in the germline V gene (reference sequence). The CDR3 sequence is 14 residues long. V dropped 2 bases and J dropped 6 bases, with 8 bases sitting between them. Next came a second PCR, run for about 6 to 11 cycles, which used a sample-barcoded 5' primer along with a J-beta primer mix. From the 5' RACE reads, TCRdb called clonotypes with MiXCR, one entry per CDR3 protein. The sample includes about 770,000 distinct CDR3 sequences, around 43% of them seen just once. With respect to this clonotype: The antigen is undetermined.

The clonotype originates from a man between 60 and 75 years old in good health. Sequencing used blood. The chain combines TRBV7-9 with TRBJ1-6; maybe TRBD1 (6 bases). CDR3 coding DNA: TGTGCCAGCAGCTTACTGGGGGCTAATTCACCCCTCCACTTT. Protein product: CASSLLGANSPLHF.